Following are 4 T cell receptor beta chains from one sample sequenced in a study of T cell repertoires in cytomegalovirus infection. MiXCR, applied by TCRdb to the reads, yields one record per CDR3 protein. The sample has 350,000 to 450,000 distinct CDR3 sequences, 15% to 20% seen once. Sequencing was performed on PBMCs. Source of these receptors: a human donor in good health (CMV status not recorded). Some clones in this sample may be carry-over from other donors' samples.

Ten or more counts support this clonotype. This chain uses TRBV7-8 with TRBJ2-3; D gene ambiguous. V lost 5 bases and J lost 4, with 7 bases in between. Germline CDR1 SGHVS, CDR2 FQNEAQ. The CDR3 contains 12 residues. The CDR3 protein is CASSPRADTQYF. The CDR3 DNA reads TGTGCCAGCAGCCCACGGGCAGATACGCAGTATTTT.

V gene TRBV15 combines with J gene TRBJ1-6; D gene uncertain. The ends were cut back, 6 bases at V and 7 bases at J, with 16 bases in the middle. This CDR3 has 15 residues. Germline values: CDR1 LNHNV, CDR2 YYDKDF (reference sequence). The DNA of the CDR3 is TGTGCCACCAGAAGAACAGAGACCCTAAATTCACCCCTCCACTTT. Protein product: CATRRTETLNSPLHF.

This clonotype was seen a single time. The chain uses TRBV6-1 and TRBJ2-7; 13 bases are a match to TRBD2. Unmatched junction bases numbered 12, after V lost 5 bases and J lost 2 bases. The CDR3 has 18 residues. Per germline, CDR1 MNHNS and CDR2 SASEGT. CDR3 amino acids: CASSSPGTSGILAYEQYF. Written as DNA, the CDR3 is TGTGCCAGCAGTTCGCCCGGGACTAGCGGGATCCTTGCCTACGAGCAGTACTTC.

The table lists this clonotype with a count of one. This chain joins TRBV28 and TRBJ2-1; D not resolved. The V gene lost 5 bases and the J gene lost 8 bases, with 13 bases spanning the gap. Germline V gene sequence: CDR1 MDHEN, CDR2 SYDVKM. The CDR3 is 13 residues long. The CDR3 DNA reads TGTGCCAGCAGTCCCGATCCGCGTTATGAGCAGTTCTTC. Translation gives CASSPDPRYEQFF.